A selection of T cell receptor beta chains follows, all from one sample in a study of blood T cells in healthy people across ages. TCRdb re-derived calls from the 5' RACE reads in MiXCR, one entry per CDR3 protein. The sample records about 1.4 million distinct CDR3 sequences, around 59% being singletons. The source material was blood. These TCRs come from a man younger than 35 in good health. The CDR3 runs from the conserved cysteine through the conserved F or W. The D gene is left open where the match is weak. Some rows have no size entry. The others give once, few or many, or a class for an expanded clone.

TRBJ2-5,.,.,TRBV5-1,TGCGCCAGCAGCTTGAGGTTTGGGGCGGTTCCGTACCAAGAGACCCAGTACTTC,CASSLRFGAVPYQETQYF
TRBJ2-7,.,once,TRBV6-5,TGTGCCAGCAGCCCCAGCGTTGTCTCCTACGAGCAGTACTTC,CASSPSVVSYEQYF
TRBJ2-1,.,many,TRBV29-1,TGCAGCGCCGAAGACGACAACAATGAGCAGTTCTTC,CSAEDDNNEQFF
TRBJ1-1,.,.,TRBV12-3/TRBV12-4,TGTGCCAGCAGTTTCCACCTCCGGGACACTGAAGCTTTCTTT,CASSFHLRDTEAFF
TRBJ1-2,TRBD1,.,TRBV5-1,TGCGCCAGCAGCTTGGAGCCGACAGGGCGGCTGGATGGCTACACCTTC,CASSLEPTGRLDGYTF
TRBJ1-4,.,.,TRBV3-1,TGTGCCAGCAGCCAAGAATCCCCCGGGGCAACTAATGAAAAACTGTTTTTT,CASSQESPGATNEKLFF
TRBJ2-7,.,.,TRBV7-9,TGTGCCAGCAGCTTAGAGTACCACGAGCAGTACTTC,CASSLEYHEQYF
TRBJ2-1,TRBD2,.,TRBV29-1,TGCAGCGGAGACGGACTAGCGGGAGTGAATGAGCAGTTCTTC,CSGDGLAGVNEQFF
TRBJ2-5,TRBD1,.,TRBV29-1,TGCAGCGTCCTACTGGGACAGGGAGTGGAGACCCAGTACTTC,CSVLLGQGVETQYF
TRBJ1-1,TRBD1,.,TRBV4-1,TGCGCCAGCAGCCTCCGGACAGGGGAGGACACTGAAGCTTTCTTT,CASSLRTGEDTEAFF
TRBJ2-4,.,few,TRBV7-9,TGTGCCAGCAGCTTAGAGCCAGGGCAGCAGTACTTC,CASSLEPGQQYF
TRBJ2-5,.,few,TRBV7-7,TGTGCTAGCAGCTTGAGGGGGAGGCAAGAGACCCAGTACTTC,CASSLRGRQETQYF
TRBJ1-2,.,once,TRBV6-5,TGTGCCAGCAAGTCATCTAACTATGGCTACATCTTC,CASKSSNYGYIF
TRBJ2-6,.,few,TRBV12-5,TGTGCTAGTGGAACGGGGGCCGGGGCCAACGTCCTGACTTTC,CASGTGAGANVLTF
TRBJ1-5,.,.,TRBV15,TGTGCCACCAGCAGAGATTCGGGTTTGCAGCCCCAGCATTTT,CATSRDSGLQPQHF
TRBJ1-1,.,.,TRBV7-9,TGTGCCAGCAGCTACTGGGGGGGGTCCGGCACTGAAGCTTTCTTT,CASSYWGGSGTEAFF
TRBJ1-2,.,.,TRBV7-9,TGTGCCAGCAGCTTAGGAAAGGGCGGTGGCTACACCTTC,CASSLGKGGGYTF
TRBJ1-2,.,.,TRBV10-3,TGTGCCATCAGGGAAGGGGGCTATGGCTACACCTTC,CAIREGGYGYTF
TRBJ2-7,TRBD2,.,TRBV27,TGTGCCAGCAGTCCACTAGCGGGGCCTTTCGAGCAGTACTTC,CASSPLAGPFEQYF
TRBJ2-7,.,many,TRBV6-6,TGTGCCAGCAGTTACCGAGCGGGCCCCTACGAGCAGTACTTC,CASSYRAGPYEQYF
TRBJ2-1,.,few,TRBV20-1,TGCAGTGCTCCAGCCGTTGCCAACTACAATGAGCAGTTCTTC,CSAPAVANYNEQFF
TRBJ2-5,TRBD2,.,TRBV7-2,TGTGCCAGCAGCCTCCGCGGGGGGGATGTGGAGACCCAGTACTTC,CASSLRGGDVETQYF
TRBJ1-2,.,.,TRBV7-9,TGTGCCAGCAGCCCCCGACTAGCGGGAGCAGTTGACTATGGCTACACCTTC,CASSPRLAGAVDYGYTF
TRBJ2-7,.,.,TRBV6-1,TGTGCCAGCAGATTATCAGACGAGCAGTACTTC,CASRLSDEQYF
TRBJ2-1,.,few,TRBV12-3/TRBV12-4,TGTGCCAGCATCCAGTTTGGAATCCATGAGCAGTTCTTC,CASIQFGIHEQFF
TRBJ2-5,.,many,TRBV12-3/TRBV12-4,TGTGCCAGCAGTTTCCCCGGAGAGACCCAGTACTTC,CASSFPGETQYF
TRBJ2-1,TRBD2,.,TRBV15,TGTGCCACCAGCAGAGAGCCCCCGAGACTAGCGGGTTACAATGAGCAGTTCTTC,CATSREPPRLAGYNEQFF
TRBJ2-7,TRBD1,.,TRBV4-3,TGCGCCAGCAGCCCCCAAAGGGACAGCTCCTACGAGCAGTACTTC,CASSPQRDSSYEQYF
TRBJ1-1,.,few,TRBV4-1,TGCGCCAGCAGCCAAGACAGGGGTTATACTGAAGCTTTCTTT,CASSQDRGYTEAFF
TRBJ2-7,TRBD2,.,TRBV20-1,TGCAGTGCTAGAGATACGGCTAGCGGTTCCTACGAGCAGTACTTC,CSARDTASGSYEQYF
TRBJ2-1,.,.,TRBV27,TGTGCCAGCAGTTTCCTGTTGGGGGAGCCTAAAAACAATGAGCAGTTCTTC,CASSFLLGEPKNNEQFF
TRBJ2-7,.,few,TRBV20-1,TGCAGTGCGAAGAATGGGGGGCGCTACGAGCAGTACTTC,CSAKNGGRYEQYF
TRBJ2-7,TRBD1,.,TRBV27,TGTGCCAGCAGATCTCCGGGACAGGGGTCAATCGAGCAGTACTTC,CASRSPGQGSIEQYF
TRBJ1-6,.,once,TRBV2,TGTGCCAGCAGCTCCGGACGGGATACGGGGAATTCACCCCTCCACTTT,CASSSGRDTGNSPLHF
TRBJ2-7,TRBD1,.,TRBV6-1,TGTGCCAGCACTGAGACAGGGGGCCCCTACGAGCAGTACTTC,CASTETGGPYEQYF
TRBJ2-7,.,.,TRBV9,TGTGCCAGCAGCGTAGATCCTCAGGTGGGGGAGCAGTACTTC,CASSVDPQVGEQYF
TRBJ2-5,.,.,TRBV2,TGTGCCAGCAGTGAAGAGGCGAGCGTGGAGACCCAGTACTTC,CASSEEASVETQYF
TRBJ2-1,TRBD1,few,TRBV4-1,TGCGCCAGCAGCCAAGATCGCACCGGGACAGGGGCTCATGAGCAGTTCTTC,CASSQDRTGTGAHEQFF
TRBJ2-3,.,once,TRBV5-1,TGCGCCAGCAGCTTTTTTTTTCGGGCGGGCGGCACAGATACGCAGTATTTT,CASSFFFRAGGTDTQYF
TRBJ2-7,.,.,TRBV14,TGTGCCAGCAGCCAAATGGGCACCTTCTCCTACGAGCAGTACTTC,CASSQMGTFSYEQYF